This T cell receptor beta chain was profiled in a study of blood T cells in healthy people across ages. Study results and limitations: With age, beta diversity per million T cells declined roughly linearly, significantly by 30 to 40.

Germline V gene sequence: CDR1 LGHDT, CDR2 YNNKEL (reference sequence). V lost 0 bases to trimming and J lost 8 bases; unmatched junction nucleotides: 5. The CDR3 is 14 residues long. Using a J-beta primer mix together with a sample-barcoded 5' primer, a second PCR was run for roughly 6 to 12 cycles. TCRdb reanalysed the 5' RACE reads using MiXCR and keeps one entry per CDR3 protein. Of hundreds of thousands of distinct CDR3 sequences detected, more than 40% appear once; the ten largest clones hold nearly 20%. Concerning this clonotype: Antigen: not known.

V gene TRBV3-1 combines with J gene TRBJ1-2; 8 bases fit TRBD1. The receptor was derived from a man aged 60-69 years in good health. The material sequenced was blood. CDR3 sequence (DNA): TGTGCCAGCAGCCAAGATTTGGACAGGGTGGGCTACACCTTC. This encodes CASSQDLDRVGYTF. Using reference TRBV3-1 and TRBJ1-2 for the parts outside the CDR3, the full variable domain is DTAVSQTPKYLVTQMGNDKSIKCEQNLGHDTMYWYKQDSKKFLKIMFSYNNKELIINETVPNRFSPKSPDKAHLNLHINSLELGDSAVYFCASSQDLDRVGYTFGSGTRLTVV.